The rows below give T cell receptor beta chains drawn from one sample of a study of blood T cell repertoires in COVID-19. Here immunoSEQ multiplex PCR was the method, and the copy in TCRdb shows in-frame clones only, minus some. The data contain over 200,000 clones, about 90% of them seen just once; the ten biggest clones take up around 0.84%. Sequences were obtained from peripheral blood. The receptors stem from a man aged 55 to 70 with COVID-19, enrolled during active disease. The CDR3 runs from the conserved cysteine through the conserved F or W. The order of the fields is J gene, V gene, CDR3 length, CDR3 protein.

J gene: TRBJ1-5
V gene: TRBV5-1
CDR3 length: 13
CDR3 protein: CASSLGDQGPQHF

J gene: TRBJ2-7
V gene: TRBV4-1
CDR3 length: 15
CDR3 protein: CASSQDEGSYYEQYF

J gene: TRBJ1-6
V gene: TRBV30
CDR3 length: 15
CDR3 protein: CAWSFTGQYNSPLHF

J gene: TRBJ1-2
V gene: TRBV5-4
CDR3 length: 12
CDR3 protein: CASSYRGSGYTF

J gene: TRBJ1-1
V gene: TRBV18
CDR3 length: 13
CDR3 protein: CASSRQGGTEAFF

J gene: TRBJ2-1
V gene: TRBV5-1
CDR3 length: 14
CDR3 protein: CASSPGTQSNEQFF

J gene: TRBJ2-7
V gene: TRBV29-1
CDR3 length: 11
CDR3 protein: CSAGGTYEQYF

J gene: TRBJ2-7
V gene: TRBV6-1
CDR3 length: 19
CDR3 protein: CASSEASRTGGLISYEQYF

J gene: TRBJ2-7
V gene: TRBV4-1
CDR3 length: 16
CDR3 protein: CASSQDRAGTFYEQYF

J gene: TRBJ1-6
V gene: TRBV12-5
CDR3 length: 15
CDR3 protein: CASGPGQGLNSPLHF

J gene: TRBJ2-1
V gene: TRBV28
CDR3 length: 14
CDR3 protein: CASSLRQGYNEQFF

J gene: TRBJ1-4
V gene: TRBV3-1/TRBV3-2
CDR3 length: 14
CDR3 protein: CASSGTGLNEKLFF

J gene: TRBJ2-7
V gene: TRBV18
CDR3 length: 15
CDR3 protein: CASSPPSRGHYEQYF

J gene: TRBJ1-1
V gene: TRBV5-1
CDR3 length: 14
CDR3 protein: CASSLAGMNTEAFF

J gene: TRBJ2-3
V gene: TRBV6-6
CDR3 length: 17
CDR3 protein: CASSRTGGNVFTDTQYF

J gene: TRBJ1-5
V gene: TRBV30
CDR3 length: 13
CDR3 protein: CASSIGGNQPQHF

J gene: TRBJ1-2
V gene: TRBV28
CDR3 length: 15
CDR3 protein: CASSPIGEANYGYTF